These 8 T cell receptor beta chains came from one sample sequenced in a study of T cells in Graves' hyperthyroidism and ophthalmopathy. Amplification of TCR beta CDR3 regions was performed using RNA transcripts as template. With the HTBI primer set, the TCR CDR3 went through a first round of RT-PCR. TCRdb processed the multiplex PCR reads anew with MiXCR; each CDR3 protein has one entry. The table lists some 620,000 distinct CDR3 sequences, about 17% of them singletons, with around 3.9% in the top ten. The sequencing sample was made of blood. Every receptor here comes from a woman in her twenties or thirties with Graves' hyperthyroidism.

This clonotype was detected ten times or more. This chain links TRBV6-1 with TRBJ2-7, with 12 bases matching TRBD1. Looked up from germline, CDR1 is MNHNS and CDR2 is SASEGT. This CDR3 is 19 amino acids long. After removal of 5 bases from V and 6 bases from J, the junction contained 20 bases not matched to a gene. This CDR3 reads CASSPQWRDRGLRTSEQYF. The CDR3 DNA is TGTGCCAGCAGTCCTCAATGGCGGGACAGGGGGCTGAGGACGTCCGAGCAGTACTTC.

This clonotype was found a few times. This chain uses TRBV4-1 with TRBJ1-5; D gene ambiguous. CDR1 MGHRA and CDR2 YSYEKL come from the germline V gene. Trimming removed 1 base at V and 6 bases at J, with 16 bases between. The CDR3 has 16 residues. CDR3 residues: CASSQVVAQARQPQHF. CDR3 nucleotides: TGCGCCAGCAGCCAAGTCGTGGCCCAAGCACGTCAGCCCCAGCATTTT.

The rearrangement joins TRBV20-1 to TRBJ1-3; D is undetermined. The CDR3 extends over 11 amino acids. From germline, CDR1 is DFQATT and CDR2 SNEGSKA (reference sequence). Between the trimmed V and J ends, which lost 2 bases and 5 bases, there was a span of 4 bases. CDR3 protein: CSARSRNTIYF. The DNA for the CDR3 is TGCAGTGCTAGATCTCGAAACACCATATATTTT.

The chain carries TRBV7-2 and TRBJ2-7; 9 bases are shared with TRBD2. Looked up from germline, CDR1 is SGHTA and CDR2 is FQGNSA. This CDR3 region has 15 residues. Trimming removed 4 bases from V and 2 bases from J; junction bases left unmatched: 6. This chain's CDR3 is CASSYRASGTYEQYF. CDR3 in DNA: TGTGCCAGCAGCTACAGAGCTAGCGGGACCTACGAGCAGTACTTC.

This sequence joins TRBV19 and TRBJ2-1, with 8 bases fitting TRBD1. V shed 11 bases, J shed 3 bases, and the junction held 9 bases outside the gene matches. This CDR3 has 14 residues. The germline V gene encodes CDR1 LNHDA and CDR2 SQIVND (reference sequence). CDR3 nucleotides: TGTGCCGTAAGCAGACAGGGGATCTACAATGAGCAGTTCTTC. It specifies CAVSRQGIYNEQFF.

This clonotype has ten or more counts. The chain carries TRBV6-1 and TRBJ2-5; TRBD2 agrees at 8 bases. V lost 6 bases to trimming and J lost 6 bases; unmatched junction nucleotides: 15. This CDR3 contains 16 residues. The V gene's germline CDR1 is MNHNS and CDR2 SASEGT. CDR3 DNA: TGTGCCAGCAGCCAAAAAGGTCAAGCGGGAGAGCAGACCCAGTACTTC. Translating gives CASSQKGQAGEQTQYF.

This clonotype was observed many times. This sequence joins TRBV5-1 and TRBJ2-7; D is uncertain. This CDR3 contains 13 residues. Germline V gene data show CDR1 as SGHRS and CDR2 as YFSETQ. Trimming removed 1 base from V and 7 bases from J, with 12 bases in between. The CDR3: CASSLSAVPEQYF. The CDR3 nucleotides read TGCGCCAGCAGCTTGTCGGCGGTTCCGGAGCAGTACTTC.

V and J are TRBV6-2 or TRBV6-3 and TRBJ2-7; TRBD1 matches 10 bases. The CDR3 runs to 15 residues. Per germline, CDR1 MNHEY and CDR2 SVGEGT. Unmatched junction bases numbered 8, after V lost 6 bases and J lost 3 bases. CDR3 residues: CASSSRDRGGYEQYF. The CDR3 DNA is TGTGCCAGCAGCAGCCGGGACAGGGGAGGCTACGAGCAGTACTTC.